This TCR beta chain was identified during a study of regulatory T cells in long-lasting Graves disease (dated by TCRdb to the early 2020s). Notes on the research overall: Persistent Graves' disease was defined as persistently positive TSH receptor autoantibodies together with antithyroid drug treatment for over 5 years. The study was registered as a clinical trial and conducted in China. In the clinical cohort, patients with persistent Graves' disease had used antithyroid drugs for an average of about 9.4 years. A total of roughly 35 samples underwent TCR sequencing: around 13 from persistent and roughly 20 from newly diagnosed Graves' disease patients. This study used TCR sequencing and RNA sequencing of peripheral blood to compare persistent Graves' disease patients against newly diagnosed Graves' disease patients. Broad study findings and their caveats: Peripheral blood alone was examined, since thyroid tissue, which constituted the primary lesion, could not be accessed. Only the TCR beta chain was sequenced and analyzed. The authors acknowledged the small sample size as a limitation that may reduce accuracy. A larger number of public clonotypes was shared among persistent patients (fewer than 3,000) than among newly diagnosed patients (roughly 1,000). Compared with newly diagnosed patients, patients with persistent Graves' disease had lower TCR Shannon entropy and fewer highly expanded clones, which suggests clonal expansion. TRBV28, TRBJ1-2 and TRBJ2-5 were preferentially used in persistent disease, while TRBV20-1 and TRBJ2-1 were favored in newly diagnosed disease.

Trimmed from V: 7 bases; trimmed from J: 3 bases; junction bases lacking a gene match: 7. CDR1 and CDR2 are drawn from the germline V gene: SQVTM, ANQGSEA. The CDR3, cysteine through phenylalanine, is 13 amino acids long. Only CDR3 DNA is held: 39 bases, read in frame from base 1. To prepare the library, multiplex PCR was applied. Sequencing was carried out with an Illumina HiSeq 4000. To build TCR beta libraries, CDR3 regions were amplified by Arm-PCR using iRepertoire HTBI primers. PCR products were gel purified before sequencing. The authors processed their data as follows. Gene usage analysis of CDR3 amino acid clonotypes used the 60 to 80 TRBV and about 15 TRBJ segments found across samples. COPE and FqMerger were used to merge the filtered high-quality paired reads into contigs. BLAST was used to align contigs to IMGT TRBV, TRBD and TRBJ reference genes, and CDR3 was defined according to IMGT. Clonotypes above 0.1% frequency were classified as highly expanded clones. Shannon entropy served as the measure of repertoire diversity, while the Gini coefficient captured V-J evenness. A clonotype found in more than one individual was treated as public. TCRdb reprocessed the public reads (quality trimming at Q25 with fastp, clone calling with MiXCR) and kept in-frame beta chains. Identical CDR3 proteins give one entry, which carries the most common genes and DNA. The V and J calls reflect TCRdb's pipeline rather than the authors' work. For this sample there are 300,000 to 350,000 distinct CDR3 sequences; about 19% appear just once. The top ten hold less than 30% of the sample.

The time point label, as the study defines it: persistent/refractory GD, antithyroid drugs over 5 years with positive TRAb. For both TCR sequencing and RNA sequencing, RNA was extracted from PBMCs using TRIzol. The diagnosis of Graves' disease followed American Thyroid Association guidelines. The patients came from an endocrinology department in Xi'an, China. Each patient gave 8.5 to 9.5 milliliters of peripheral blood, collected in an EDTA anticoagulant tube. Ficoll Paque Plus density gradient separation was used to isolate PBMCs, and no further T cell sorting was performed. RNA quality was checked with an Agilent 2100 Bioanalyzer and agarose gel, and concentration with a NanoDrop 2000. This clonotype appeared a few times. Its cognate antigen has yet to be identified. There are no base qualities to consult, and no much larger clone falls within one base.

This specimen consisted of peripheral blood mononuclear cells (PBMCs), obtained when the disease was refractory, from a patient treated with antithyroid drugs. The chain is assembled from TRBV29-1 and TRBJ1-1, with TRBD1 identical over 8 junction bases. This TCR was sampled from a female donor with Graves disease. CDR3 protein: CSGYGQGYTEAFF. In nucleotides, the sequence is TGCAGCGGATACGGACAGGGCTACACTGAAGCTTTCTTT.